The 19 T cell receptor beta chains in this list originate from one sample, sequenced in a study of cytomegalovirus exposure and HLA in healthy donors. The PCR ran on 60 Vbeta and 13 Jbeta primers. Assay used: immunoSEQ multiplex PCR; TCRdb lists only in-frame clones, some missing. The sample lists 150,000 to 190,000 clones, around 79% occurring once. The sequenced sample consisted of PBMCs. These receptors originate from a man aged 18 to 30 in good health and CMV-seronegative.

V usage is TRBV11-2 and J usage is TRBJ2-7; maybe TRBD1 (5 bases). This CDR3 contains 16 residues. The V gene lost 2 bases and the J gene lost 1 base, with 15 bases spanning the gap. The V gene's germline CDR1 is SGHAT and CDR2 FQNNGV. The CDR3 region has the DNA TGTGCCAGCAGCTTAATATTTCCAGGGTGGTCCTACGAGCAGTACTTC. Protein: CASSLIFPGWSYEQYF. The variable domain in full, completed from reference TRBV11-2 and TRBJ2-7, reads EAGVAQSPRYKIIEKRQSVAFWCNPISGHATLYWYQQILGQGPKLLIQFQNNGVVDDSQLPKDRFSAERLKGVDSTLKIQPAKLEDSAVYLCASSLIFPGWSYEQYFGPGTRLTVT.

This clone has only a few counts. V usage is TRBV15 and J usage is TRBJ1-1; D gene ambiguous. This CDR3 contains 15 residues. V was pared by 1 base and J by 0 bases, with 9 bases between. CDR1 LNHNV and CDR2 YYDKDF come from the germline V gene (reference sequence). Here the CDR3 reads CATSRGAVLNTEAFF. In nucleotides, the CDR3 is TGTGCCACCAGCAGAGGGGCAGTACTGAACACTGAAGCTTTCTTT.

V usage is TRBV10-3 and J usage is TRBJ1-2; D not resolved. This CDR3 comprises 16 residues. Germline V lookup: CDR1 ENHRY, CDR2 SYGVKD. Trimming removed 3 bases from V and 1 base from J, with 15 bases in between. CDR3 DNA sequence: TGTGCCATCAGTGACGGCGGTGTGGAGGGTAACTATGGCTACACCTTC. It encodes CAISDGGVEGNYGYTF.

V and J are TRBV10-3 and TRBJ2-7, with 7 bases fitting TRBD1. Trimming at V came to 11 bases and at J to 1 base, leaving 11 bases not matched to a gene. Germline CDR1 reads ENHRY; CDR2 reads SYGVKD. This CDR3 has 14 amino acids. Here the CDR3 reads CASSQTGMSYEQYF. The DNA of the CDR3 is TGTGCCTCTAGCCAGACAGGGATGTCCTACGAGCAGTACTTC.

CDR3 DNA: TGTGCCAGCAGCTTGCGGGCGAGCTCCTACGAGCAGTACTTC. Translated, it gives CASSLRASSYEQYF. The rearrangement uses TRBV11-2 and TRBJ2-7; possibly TRBD2 for D (5 bases). CDR1 is SGHAT, CDR2 FQNNGV, per germline. The ends were cut back, 3 bases at V and 0 bases at J, with 9 bases in the middle. This CDR3 region has 14 residues.

The table lists this clone with a few counts. The V call is TRBV4-3, the J call TRBJ1-1; a weak D match, TRBD1 (6 bases). The germline V gene encodes CDR1 LGHNA and CDR2 YSLEER. The CDR3 sequence is 16 residues long. Trimming left V 1 base short and J 1 base short, with 13 bases between. CDR3 sequence: CASSQVWGTPNTEAFF. The CDR3 DNA is TGCGCCAGCAGCCAAGTTTGGGGGACACCGAACACTGAAGCTTTCTTT.

The chain employs TRBV7-8 and TRBJ1-2; 9 bases line up with TRBD1. The germline gives CDR1 SGHVS, CDR2 FQNEAQ. The J segment lost 5 bases and the V segment lost 2 bases, leaving 9 bases of the junction unmatched. There are 16 residues in the CDR3. CDR3 sequence (DNA): TGTGCCAGCAGCTTACCAAACAGGGGGCGCGGGTATGGCTACACCTTC. Protein sequence: CASSLPNRGRGYGYTF. The variable domain in full, with the rest retrieved from reference TRBV7-8 and TRBJ1-2, is GAGVSQSPRYKVAKRGQDVALRCDPISGHVSLFWYQQALGQGPEFLTYFQNEAQLDKSGLPSDRFFAERPEGSVSTLKIQRTQQEDSAVYLCASSLPNRGRGYGYTFGSGTRLTVV.

The chain couples TRBV27 to TRBJ2-7; 7 bases map to TRBD2. V lost 6 bases and J lost 2; bases outside the gene matches: 4. This CDR3 comprises 13 residues. The germline V gene encodes CDR1 MNHEY and CDR2 SMNVEV (reference sequence). The CDR3 DNA follows: TGTGCCAGCAGCCGGGAGGTCCCCTACGAGCAGTACTTC. Its translation: CASSREVPYEQYF.

CDR3 bases: TGCGCCAGCAGCCAAGGCGAGGGCACCGGGGAGCTGTTTTTT. Translating it yields CASSQGEGTGELFF. The gene calls are TRBV4-3 and TRBJ2-2, with D possibly being TRBD2 (5 bases). Deletions cut 1 base from V and 4 bases from J, with 7 bases between. CDR3 size: 14 residues. The V gene's germline CDR1 is LGHNA and CDR2 YSLEER.

This sequence joins TRBV7-9 and TRBJ1-2; 7 bases fit TRBD1. CDR1 and CDR2 (germline): SEHNR, FQNEAQ (reference sequence). The CDR3 length is 14 residues. Trimming at V came to 5 bases and at J to 4 bases, leaving 7 bases not matched to a gene. Here the CDR3 reads CASSPGDSLYGYTF. The CDR3 nucleotides are TGTGCCAGCAGCCCAGGGGACAGCCTCTATGGCTACACCTTC.

This chain uses TRBV6-5 with TRBJ2-5; weak D call: TRBD2 (6 bases). The V end lost 5 bases, the J end lost 2 bases, and 15 bases lay between the germline ends. The CDR3 has 15 residues. The germline V gene has CDR1 MNHEY and CDR2 SVGAGI. As DNA, the CDR3 is TGTGCCAGCAGTCCCCCGGACGCGGGGCAAGAGACCCAGTACTTC. Encoded protein: CASSPPDAGQETQYF.

The genes are TRBV5-5 and TRBJ2-1, with 8 bases lining up with TRBD1. Germline V lookup: CDR1 SGHKS, CDR2 YYEKEE (reference sequence). The CDR3 extends over 16 amino acids. V shed 3 bases, J shed 2 bases, and the junction held 7 bases outside the gene matches. The CDR3 sequence is CASSYPDRGPYNEQFF. CDR3 bases: TGTGCCAGCAGCTACCCCGACAGGGGTCCCTACAATGAGCAGTTCTTC.

The CDR3, as DNA: TGTGCCAGCAGACCCCAGACTAGCGCACAGACACAGTACTTC. Its translation is CASRPQTSAQTQYF. The genes are TRBV28 and TRBJ2-7; TRBD2 matches at 8 bases. V shed 6 bases and J 10 bases; nucleotides not matched to a gene: 14. The V gene's germline CDR1 is MDHEN and CDR2 SYDVKM. This CDR3 region has 14 residues. The full variable domain, with the rest looked up from reference TRBV28 and TRBJ2-7, is DVKVTQSSRYLVKRTGEKVFLECVQDMDHENMFWYRQDPGLGLRLIYFSYDVKMKEKGDIPEGYSVSREKKERFSLILESASTNQTSMYLCASRPQTSAQTQYFGPGTRLTVT.

V is TRBV29-1 and J is TRBJ2-7, with TRBD2 matching 8 bases. Germline CDR1 SQVTM, CDR2 ANQGSEA. The CDR3 is 16 residues long. Trimming at V came to 0 bases and at J to 2 bases, leaving 9 bases not matched to a gene. Here the CDR3 reads CSVEDGGLAGPYEQYF. CDR3 nucleotide sequence: TGCAGCGTTGAAGACGGGGGTCTAGCGGGTCCCTACGAGCAGTACTTC.

This chain connects TRBV4-3 to TRBJ1-5; possibly TRBD1 for D (5 bases). This CDR3 has 16 amino acids. The V end was cut by 0 bases, the J end by 0 bases, with 9 bases between. Germline V lookup: CDR1 LGHNA, CDR2 YSLEER. CDR3 loop: CASSQENGHSNQPQHF. In DNA form, the CDR3 reads TGCGCCAGCAGCCAAGAGAACGGACATAGCAATCAGCCCCAGCATTTT.

This chain links TRBV5-6 with TRBJ1-1; no reliable D call. There are 12 residues in the CDR3. Germline CDR1 SGHDT, CDR2 YYEEEE. V lost 1 base and J lost 6, with 7 bases in between. The CDR3 region is CASSLISAEAFF. The CDR3 DNA sequence: TGTGCCAGCAGCTTGATAAGCGCTGAAGCTTTCTTT.

J is TRBJ2-1 and V is TRBV6-5; a weak D match, TRBD1 (6 bases). The CDR3 consists of 16 residues. The germline CDR1 and CDR2 sequences are MNHEY and SVGAGI. V lost 2 bases and J lost 4, with 15 bases in between. Here the CDR3 DNA reads TGTGCCAGCAGTTACGCCACCGGGACATCTTACAATGAGCAGTTCTTC. Its protein is CASSYATGTSYNEQFF.

The chain links TRBV6-5 to TRBJ2-1; TRBD2 matches at 7 bases. With V trimmed by 5 bases and J by 12 bases, 16 bases remained unmatched. Germline assignment: CDR1 MNHEY and CDR2 SVGAGI. The CDR3 loop spans 15 amino acids. Written as DNA, the CDR3 is TGTGCCAGCAGTCTCACGGGAACTCAACCGGGGGGGCAGTTCTTC. Translated: CASSLTGTQPGGQFF.

V usage is TRBV25-1 and J usage is TRBJ1-2; maybe TRBD1 (5 bases). Trimming left V 2 bases short and J 7 bases short, with 20 bases between. This CDR3 has 16 residues. Per the germline V gene, CDR1 is MGHDK and CDR2 is SYGVNS. CDR3 nucleotides: TGTGCCAGCAGTGAACCGGGGGTCGGTGGTACGGGTGGCTACACCTTC. As protein: CASSEPGVGGTGGYTF.